What follows is one TCR beta chain and its context. Its antigen remains unidentified. No base qualities exist here, and no much larger clone lies one base off it. Peripheral blood CD8+ and CD4+ T cells from healthy donors, Susac syndrome patients and multiple sclerosis patients were profiled using high-throughput TCR beta sequencing. The healthy donors served as controls matched for age and sex. CD8+ TEMRA cells were enriched by FACS, while bulk CD8+ and CD4+ T cells were purified by magnetic negative isolation. Blood was collected in EDTA tubes and processed within 24 hours, with PBMCs isolated through density gradient centrifugation. PBMCs intended for TCR sequencing were cryopreserved in liquid nitrogen and thawed later in a water bath at 37 degrees C. A purity of at least 90% was achieved for sorted or isolated CD4+, CD8+ and CD8+ TEMRA cells. The sample originates from a study of CD8 T cells in Susac syndrome (dated by TCRdb to about 2019). For the wider study: Whether CD8+ T cell activation and differentiation in Susac syndrome was antigen driven was tested using repertoire sequencing. On the study overall, not on this receptor specifically: The TCR sequencing and HLA analysis was acknowledged to have included a relatively small number of individuals.

The CDR3 runs 18 residues from the cysteine to the phenylalanine. CDR3 DNA is the only sequence kept; it has 54 bases, read in frame from the first base. The germline V and J ends show losses of 0 bases and 1 base respectively, and no gene match explains 9 bases of the junction. RNA was extracted using the RNeasy kit, and roughly 0.45 to 1 microgram was reverse transcribed with random hexamers. TCR beta CDR3 regions were amplified with the immunoSEQ multiplex PCR assay covering 54 Vbeta and 13 Jbeta segments. PCR amplification bias was corrected by using a synthetic template baseline for primer optimization and computational correction. Per the authors' processing: Only productive sequences were kept, with reads annotated to V, D and J genes according to IMGT and analyzed in immunoSEQ Analyzer. Clonality was computed as one minus Shannon entropy normalized by log2 of the number of productive unique sequences. Public and private clones were assessed among the 100 most prevalent clones of each patient and control. Clones were defined as Susac-specific when absent from the healthy and MS cohorts, from fewer than 1,200 published viral clones and from other ImmuneACCESS disease sequences. The raw public reads went through TCRdb reprocessing: fastp at Q25, MiXCR clone calling, in-frame beta chains kept. Each entry is one CDR3 protein sequence, shown with its most common DNA and genes. In this record, the V and J calls reflect TCRdb's handling and not the investigators' own analysis. The sample table records 150,000 to 200,000 distinct CDR3 sequences; around 94% of these occur just once. Over 0.12% of the sample belongs to the ten largest clones.

Rearrangement joined TRBV23-1 to TRBJ1-1; the junction holds 9 bases that match TRBD1. TRBV23-1 belongs to the ORF category, with a function that is uncertain. The clonotype was recovered from a human donor in good health. Input material: CD4+ T cells from PBMCs. In nucleotides, the sequence is TGCGCCAGCAGTCAATCTGTCCCACAGGGGGCCGGGAACACTGAAGCTTTCTTT. Translated, this gives CASSQSVPQGAGNTEAFF.